This T cell receptor beta chain was captured by sequencing in a study of blood T cell repertoires in COVID-19. This table comes from immunoSEQ multiplex PCR, and its TCRdb copy is limited to in-frame clones, with some not included. The sample contains roughly 240,000 clones, roughly 80% of which appear only once. V was pared by 3 bases and J by 8 bases, with 4 bases of the junction left unmatched. The CDR3 spans 15 residues. The germline V gene encodes CDR1 KGHSH and CDR2 LQKENI. The chain has TRBV18 and TRBJ1-6; 10 bases are a match to TRBD1. The receptor's source is an older woman with acute or convalescent COVID-19. The specimen sequenced was peripheral blood. The CDR3 sequence: CASSPQTGGDSPLHF. CDR3 nucleotides: TGTGCCAGCTCACCTCAGACAGGGGGCGATTCACCCCTCCACTTT.